One and the same sample provided the 17 T cell receptor beta chains below, sequenced in a study of T cell responses to AZD1222 COVID-19 vaccine. Sequenced by immunoSEQ multiplex PCR; TCRdb stores in-frame clones only, minus some. The sample consists of some 130,000 clones, more than 75% of them appearing once. The sample was peripheral blood, taken on day 0 of AZD1222 vaccination. The receptors shown here come from an adult in good health.

The rearrangement uses TRBV28 and TRBJ2-2, with a tentative D call TRBD1 (6 bases). CDR1 is MDHEN and CDR2 is SYDVKM in the germline V gene. V was shortened by 4 bases and J by 5 bases, with 23 bases between the two germline ends. There are 18 residues in the CDR3. The CDR3: CASSSYRGQTLRTGELFF. CDR3 bases: TGTGCCAGCAGTTCATATCGGGGACAAACGTTACGAACCGGGGAGCTGTTTTTT.

The CDR3 protein is CASSKEWDTSYEQYF. The CDR3 bases are TGTGCCAGCAGCAAAGAGTGGGACACCTCCTACGAGCAGTACTTC. The J gene is TRBJ2-7, the V gene TRBV21-1; the table names TRBD1, a call not compared with the DNA. TRBV21-1 is given as a pseudogene. The length of the CDR3 is 15 residues.

The chain recombines TRBV25-1 with TRBJ1-2; D not resolved. The CDR3 length is 12 residues. In germline, CDR1 is MGHDK, CDR2 SYGVNS. V shed 1 base and J shed 6 bases, with 6 bases lying between them. The CDR3 spells CASSEWADGYTF. The CDR3 nucleotides read TGTGCCAGCAGTGAATGGGCGGATGGCTACACCTTC.

The CDR3 DNA sequence: TGTGCCAGCCGTAGTACGACGGCGTCCTACGAGCAGTACTTC. Translating gives CASRSTTASYEQYF. The V call is TRBV6-5, the J call TRBJ2-7; the D is unclear. Germline-derived CDR1 and CDR2 are MNHEY and SVGAGI. Trimming left V 8 bases short and J 1 base short, with 15 bases between. The CDR3 covers 14 residues.

This chain joins TRBV5-6 and TRBJ1-6; 12 nucleotides match TRBD1. CDR3 size: 17 residues. J gave up 9 bases and V 0 bases, and 7 bases lay outside the gene matches. Germline lookup yields CDR1 SGHDT and CDR2 YYEEEE. The CDR3: CASSLAVGTGGRSPLHF. The CDR3 nucleotides are TGTGCCAGCAGCTTGGCTGTCGGGACAGGGGGCCGTTCACCCCTCCACTTT.

The chain employs TRBV10-3 and TRBJ1-5, with D possibly TRBD1 on 5 matching bases. This CDR3 comprises 15 residues. Trimming took 0 bases from V and 2 from J, leaving 8 bases between them. Germline V gene lookup returns CDR1 ENHRY and CDR2 SYGVKD. The CDR3 coding sequence is TGTGCCATCAGTGAGTCGAGGGGTGGCAATCAGCCCCAGCATTTT. Translation gives CAISESRGGNQPQHF.

The chain combines TRBV10-3 with TRBJ2-5; possible D gene TRBD1, 5 bases. The CDR3 length is 13 residues. The germline gives CDR1 ENHRY, CDR2 SYGVKD. The V end was cut by 6 bases, the J end by 4 bases, with 12 bases between. This CDR3 reads CAIRAGSGETQYF. DNA for the CDR3: TGTGCCATCAGGGCAGGGTCTGGAGAGACCCAGTACTTC.

This chain links TRBV10-3 with TRBJ1-2; TRBD1 matches 7 bases. The trim removed 3 bases at V and 8 bases at J, leaving 18 bases unmatched. Germline V gene sequence: CDR1 ENHRY, CDR2 SYGVKD. The CDR3 sequence is 17 residues long. The CDR3: CAISDGEGAIGGRGYTF. The CDR3 nucleotides read TGTGCCATCAGTGACGGAGAGGGGGCCATCGGTGGTCGAGGCTACACCTTC.

This clone was detected only a few times. The chain carries TRBV7-9 and TRBJ1-2, with 8 bases fitting TRBD1. With V trimmed by 3 bases and J by 0 bases, 9 bases remained unmatched. CDR3 length: 17 residues. In germline, CDR1 is SEHNR, CDR2 FQNEAQ (reference sequence). The CDR3 DNA reads as TGTGCCAGCAGCTTCGGGCAGGGGGCCTCTTCTAACTATGGCTACACCTTC. It encodes CASSFGQGASSNYGYTF.

This clone has only one observation. V is TRBV5-6 and J is TRBJ1-2; D may be TRBD1 (6 bases). Trimming took off 4 bases at V and 2 bases at J, with 15 bases between the two ends. Germline lookup yields CDR1 SGHDT and CDR2 YYEEEE. The CDR3 covers 15 residues. The DNA for the CDR3 is TGTGCCAGCAGCCTAGGACAGAATGAGAACTATGGCTACACCTTC. It is translated as CASSLGQNENYGYTF.

The V call is TRBV7-2, the J call TRBJ1-1; D remains ambiguous. Per the germline V gene, CDR1 is SGHTA and CDR2 is FQGNSA. This CDR3 is built from 11 residues. V was clipped by 1 base and J by 11 bases, with 8 bases between them. The DNA for the CDR3 is TGTGCCAGCAGCTTAGTCAAGGGCGCTTTCTTT. Protein sequence: CASSLVKGAFF. The complete variable domain, with remaining parts taken from reference TRBV7-2 and TRBJ1-1, reads GAGVSQSPSNKVTEKGKDVELRCDPISGHTALYWYRQSLGQGLEFLIYFQGNSAPDKSGLPSDRFSAERTGGSVSTLTIQRTQQEDSAVYLCASSLVKGAFFGQGTRLTVV.

This rearrangement joins TRBV7-9 to TRBJ1-2, with D uncertain. The CDR3 extends over 12 amino acids. V was cut by 4 bases and J by 11 bases, with 14 bases left in between. The germline V gene encodes CDR1 SEHNR and CDR2 FQNEAQ (reference sequence). The CDR3 spells CASSSRTPGYTF. The DNA of the CDR3 is TGTGCCAGCAGCTCTCGGACTCCGGGTTACACCTTC.

The chain joins TRBV5-1 to TRBJ1-1; tentatively, D is TRBD1 (5 bases). With 4 bases removed from V and 4 bases from J, the gap between germline ends came to 11 bases. This CDR3 has 13 residues. The germline V gene encodes CDR1 SGHRS and CDR2 YFSETQ. CDR3 protein: CASSPGPSTEAFF. Written as DNA, the CDR3 is TGCGCCAGCAGCCCGGGGCCAAGCACTGAAGCTTTCTTT.

In its sample, this clone was seen once. The V call is TRBV19, the J call TRBJ1-2; perhaps TRBD1 as D (6 bases). Looked up from germline, CDR1 is LNHDA and CDR2 is SQIVND (reference sequence). CDR3 length equals 13 residues. Trimming shortened V by 2 bases and J by 12 bases, and 16 bases separated the two germline ends. The CDR3 loop reads CASSIRGTDRNTF. The DNA of the CDR3 is TGTGCCAGTAGTATAAGGGGGACGGACCGAAACACCTTC.

The chain recombines TRBV7-6 with TRBJ1-5; D may be TRBD1 (5 bases). The CDR3 totals 13 residues. CDR1 and CDR2 from the germline V gene are SGHVS and FNYEAQ. V was clipped by 1 base and J by 8 bases, with 9 bases between them. The CDR3 DNA reads as TGTGCCAGCAGCTTAGGTGGGGGGAAGCCCCAGCATTTT. It is translated as CASSLGGGKPQHF.

This clone was seen once. This rearrangement joins TRBV29-1 to TRBJ2-5; a weak D match, TRBD1 (6 bases). V lost 6 bases to trimming and J lost 1 base, with 9 bases between them. Germline CDR1 and CDR2: SQVTM and ANQGSEA. This CDR3 is 12 amino acids long. CDR3 sequence: CSVSTGQETQYF. In nucleotides, the CDR3 is TGCAGCGTCTCGACAGGCCAAGAGACCCAGTACTTC.

The chain recombines TRBV4-1 with TRBJ1-2; TRBD1 matches 9 bases. CDR1 is MGHRA, CDR2 YSYEKL, per germline. This CDR3 comprises 15 residues. The trim removed 4 bases at V and 6 bases at J, leaving 9 bases unmatched. The CDR3: CASSPSGTGYHGYTF. The CDR3 DNA sequence: TGCGCCAGCAGCCCCTCCGGGACAGGGTATCATGGCTACACCTTC.